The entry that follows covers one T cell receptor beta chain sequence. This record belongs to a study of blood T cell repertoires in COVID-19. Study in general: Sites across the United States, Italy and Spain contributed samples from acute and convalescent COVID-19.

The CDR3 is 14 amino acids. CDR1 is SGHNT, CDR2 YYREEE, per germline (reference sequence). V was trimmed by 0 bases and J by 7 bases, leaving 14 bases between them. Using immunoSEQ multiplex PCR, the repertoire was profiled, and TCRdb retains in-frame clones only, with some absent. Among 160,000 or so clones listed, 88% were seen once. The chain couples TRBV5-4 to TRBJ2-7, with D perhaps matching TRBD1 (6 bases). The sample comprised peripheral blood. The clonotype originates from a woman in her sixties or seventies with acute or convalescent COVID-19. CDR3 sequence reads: CASSLERGSGEQYV. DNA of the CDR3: TGTGCCAGCAGCTTGGAGAGGGGGTCGGGAGAGCAGTACGTC.